These 10 T cell receptor beta chains were all obtained from the same sample, sequenced in a study of regulatory and conventional T cells in RAG deficiency. Blood CD4+ CD25-low CD127-high conventional T cells supplied the genomic DNA template. TCRdb's table, derived via immunoSEQ multiplex PCR, lists solely in-frame clones and lacks some. The sample consists of just over 30,000 clones, about 96% of them appearing once. The same data also contributed to another study, on regulatory T cells. That work adds: Primers: 52 TRBV forward and 13 TRBJ reverse.

The sequencing sample was made of CD25- CD4+ T cells sorted from blood. These receptors all come from a human donor in good health.

The chain couples TRBV11-3 to TRBJ1-1; 7 nucleotides match TRBD1. The germline CDR1 and CDR2 sequences are SGHNT and YENEEA. This CDR3 contains 15 residues. V shed 1 base and J 7 bases; nucleotides not matched to a gene: 9. CDR3 sequence reads: CASSLGQGEVDEAFF. The CDR3 DNA is TGTGCCAGCAGCTTAGGACAGGGAGAAGTAGATGAAGCTTTCTTT.

V usage is TRBV19 and J usage is TRBJ2-1; TRBD2 might be the D (6 bases). The CDR3 is 13 amino acids. V lost 8 bases to trimming and J lost 8 bases, with 16 bases between them. The germline CDR1 and CDR2 sequences are LNHDA and SQIVND (reference sequence). For the CDR3, the DNA is TGTGCCAGTGCCCAAACTAGCATCTATGAGCAGTTCTTC. Amino acid sequence: CASAQTSIYEQFF.

This rearrangement joins TRBV15 to TRBJ2-1; a weak D match, TRBD2 (6 bases). The CDR3 is 15 amino acids. V shed 1 base and J shed 2 bases, with 9 bases lying between them. The germline CDR1 and CDR2 sequences are LNHNV and YYDKDF (reference sequence). In DNA form, the CDR3 reads TGTGCCACCAGCAGAGGGGCGGGGCCCTACAATGAGCAGTTCTTC. Its translation: CATSRGAGPYNEQFF.

V and J are TRBV5-1 and TRBJ2-3, with D perhaps matching TRBD2 (6 bases). The germline CDR1 and CDR2 sequences are SGHRS and YFSETQ. CDR3 length: 14 residues. Between the trimmed V and J ends, which lost 7 bases and 4 bases, there was a span of 16 bases. CDR3 in amino acids: CASRPSEGPDTQYF. The CDR3, as DNA: TGCGCCAGCCGCCCGTCGGAGGGACCAGATACGCAGTATTTT.

Here the CDR3 DNA reads TGTGCCAGCAGCGTACATGGGCAGGGGGGCTACAATGAGCAGTTCTTC. This encodes CASSVHGQGGYNEQFF. The chain has TRBV9 and TRBJ2-1; possible D gene TRBD1, 7 bases. V dropped 1 base and J dropped 3 bases, with 14 bases sitting between them. The CDR3 has 16 amino acids. The germline gives CDR1 SGDLS, CDR2 YYNGEE.

The genes are TRBV19 and TRBJ1-2; the match to TRBD1 covers 9 bases. The V gene end was trimmed by 6 bases and the J gene end by 8 bases; junction bases not matched to a gene: 7. Germline CDR1 and CDR2: LNHDA and SQIVND (reference sequence). This CDR3 is built from 13 residues. For the CDR3, the DNA is TGTGCCAGTAGGCCACAGGGGGCCAAAGGCTACACCTTC. Its translation: CASRPQGAKGYTF.

This chain joins TRBV11-3 and TRBJ2-7, with TRBD2 as a possible D gene (7 bases). CDR1 is SGHNT, CDR2 YENEEA, per germline. The CDR3 is 14 amino acids. V was clipped by 3 bases and J by 3 bases, with 12 bases between them. CDR3 sequence reads: CASSLGGGHYEQYF. The CDR3 DNA is TGTGCCAGCAGCTTGGGCGGGGGACACTACGAGCAGTACTTC.

In its sample, this clone was seen a few times. V is TRBV28 and J is TRBJ1-3; the D is unclear. Germline V gives CDR1 MDHEN, CDR2 SYDVKM. Trimming removed 4 bases from V and 2 bases from J, with 12 bases in between. CDR3 length equals 15 residues. The CDR3 DNA reads as TGTGCCAGCAGTTCACCACCCGGGACTGGAAACACCATATATTTT. The encoded protein is CASSSPPGTGNTIYF.

The chain combines TRBV7-2 with TRBJ2-7; D possibly corresponds to TRBD1 (6 bases). The CDR3 has 13 residues. Trimming removed 2 bases at V and 7 bases at J, with 12 bases between. The germline V gene encodes CDR1 SGHTA and CDR2 FQGNSA. CDR3 sequence reads: CASSLRDIREQYF. DNA of the CDR3: TGTGCCAGCAGCTTAAGGGACATCAGGGAGCAGTACTTC.

CDR3 nucleotides: TGTGCCAGCAGCCCTCTGTCGGGATTCGGCAATGAGCAGTTCTTC. Translation: CASSPLSGFGNEQFF. The chain recombines TRBV11-3 with TRBJ2-1; D possibly corresponds to TRBD2 (5 bases). Trimming took off 5 bases at V and 6 bases at J, with 17 bases between the two ends. This CDR3 region has 15 residues. Per germline, CDR1 SGHNT and CDR2 YENEEA.